This entry is about one T cell receptor (beta chain). What it binds is not known. Clones were read by immunoSEQ multiplex PCR, and TCRdb kept only the in-frame ones, dropping some. The table shows 52,000 or so clones, with approximately 82% occurring only once. These data originate in a study of radiotherapy plus CTLA-4 blockade in lung cancer. Study-wide context: An objective response was seen in approximately 17% of patients, and disease control in about 30%.

Findings of the study overall: Early clonal dynamics of blood T cells, together with interferon-beta, were reported as the best response predictor. In blood, tumor-derived TCR clones expanded after radiotherapy plus ipilimumab.

Chemo-refractory metastatic non-small-cell lung cancer patients underwent focal radiation alongside CTLA-4 blockade with ipilimumab. The CDR3 spans 16 residues. Germline CDR1 LNHDA, CDR2 SQIVND (reference sequence). V was pared by 4 bases and J by 7 bases, with 17 bases between. The receptor was isolated from a human donor with non-small cell lung cancer whose response to radiotherapy plus ipilimumab could not be evaluated. The chain recombines TRBV19 with TRBJ1-6; D is uncertain. Sequenced here: peripheral blood, sampled from a patient treated with radiotherapy plus ipilimumab. The CDR3 protein is CASSTFSTEKNSPLHF. The CDR3, as DNA: TGTGCCAGTAGTACCTTCTCGACTGAAAAAAATTCACCCCTCCACTTT.